This is a list of T cell receptor beta chains from one sample in a study of T cell responses to AZD1222 COVID-19 vaccine. Libraries were prepared by immunoSEQ multiplex PCR; TCRdb keeps only in-frame clonotypes and omits some of them. The sample contains 180,000 or so clones, roughly nine tenths of which appear only once. Sequences were derived from peripheral blood, sampled on day 0 of AZD1222 vaccination. These receptors all stem from an adult in good health. CDR3s include the opening cysteine and the closing phenylalanine or tryptophan. D genes are given only for firm matches. A clone size is listed for some rows: how often the clone was seen (once, few, many), or a class if it is expanded.

clone size | J gene | V gene | D gene | CDR3 DNA | CDR3 protein
NA | TRBJ2-2 | TRBV24-1 | NA | TGTGCCACCAGTGGACGGGACAACCCCGAGGACACCGGGGAGCTGTTTTTT | CATSGRDNPEDTGELFF
few | TRBJ1-5 | TRBV3-1/TRBV3-2 | TRBD1 | TGTGCCAGCAGTCGTGGAATGTCACTCGGACAGGGGCGCAATCAGCCCCAGCATTTT | CASSRGMSLGQGRNQPQHF
NA | TRBJ2-1 | TRBV7-3 | NA | TGTGCCAGCAGCTTGACTAGTAACAATGAGCAGTTCTTC | CASSLTSNNEQFF
once | TRBJ2-3 | TRBV5-4 | NA | TGTGCCAGCAGCGCCATGGGGGCTGGGGCAGATACGCAGTATTTT | CASSAMGAGADTQYF
once | TRBJ2-1 | TRBV15 | NA | TGTGCCATTACGGGTCCGGGTGCCGACTACAATGAGCAGTTCTTC | CAITGPGADYNEQFF
NA | TRBJ2-2 | TRBV7-2 | NA | TGTGCCAGCAGCTTAAGTCCGACTACCGGGGAGCTGTTTTTT | CASSLSPTTGELFF
NA | TRBJ2-1 | TRBV28 | TRBD1 | TGTGCCAGCAGTATCCCGACAGGGATCCTCTTCTCCGGTGAGCAGTTCTTC | CASSIPTGILFSGEQFF
NA | TRBJ1-2 | TRBV5-8 | TRBD1 | TGTGCCAGCAGCTTGCGGACAGGGAGGGGTGGCTACACCTTC | CASSLRTGRGGYTF
NA | TRBJ2-2 | TRBV5-1 | NA | TGCGCCAGCAGCCCGAAGCAGGTCGTCGGGGAGCTGTTTTTT | CASSPKQVVGELFF
NA | TRBJ2-2 | TRBV7-3 | TRBD1 | TGTGCCAGCAGACTACAGGGGATTTCCGGGGAGCTGTTTTTT | CASRLQGISGELFF
NA | TRBJ2-1 | TRBV19 | NA | TGTGCCAGTACCCCCCGGGACGTCTACAATGAGCAGTTCTTC | CASTPRDVYNEQFF
NA | TRBJ2-7 | TRBV10-3 | NA | TGTGCCATCAGTGAGTCGAACTACGAGCAGTACTTC | CAISESNYEQYF
NA | TRBJ2-5 | TRBV5-1 | NA | TGCGCCAGCAGCTTGCCCTCTCAAGAGACCCAGTACTTC | CASSLPSQETQYF
NA | TRBJ1-2 | TRBV21-1 | NA | TGTGCCAGCAGCAAAGAGTATGCGGTCCGGCCTTTTAACTATGGCTACACCTTC | CASSKEYAVRPFNYGYTF
NA | TRBJ2-1 | TRBV2 | TRBD2 | TGTGCCAGCATGGGACTAGCGGGATACGAGCAGTTCTTC | CASMGLAGYEQFF
NA | TRBJ2-2 | TRBV30 | TRBD2 | TGTGCCTGGGGTTTGGGACTAGCGAGCACCGGGGAGCTGTTTTTT | CAWGLGLASTGELFF
NA | TRBJ2-6 | TRBV5-6 | TRBD1 | TGTGCCAGCAGCTTGGAGGGGACAGGGGTTTATGGGGCCAACGTCCTGACTTTC | CASSLEGTGVYGANVLTF
NA | TRBJ2-4 | TRBV7-2 | NA | TGTGCCAGCAGTCGGACCCTGGACGGTACGGGCATTCAGTACTTC | CASSRTLDGTGIQYF
NA | TRBJ2-7 | TRBV7-9 | NA | TGTGCCAGCAGCTCCCTCGGGGTCCCTCGGGAGCAGTACTTC | CASSSLGVPREQYF
NA | TRBJ2-1 | TRBV11-2 | TRBD2 | TGTGCCAGCAGCTTAGATGGGGGCTTAGCGGGAGGTAGGAATGAGCAGTTCTTC | CASSLDGGLAGGRNEQFF
few | TRBJ2-5 | TRBV29-1 | TRBD2 | TGCAGCGTTGTCGGGGGGGCGCGGGAGACCCAGTACTTC | CSVVGGARETQYF
NA | TRBJ1-2 | TRBV29-1 | TRBD1 | TGCAGCGTTGATAGGGGGCCGTTCTATGGCTACACCTTC | CSVDRGPFYGYTF
NA | TRBJ1-3 | TRBV10-3 | NA | TGTGCCATCAGTGAGACAGGGCTGGGAAACACCATATATTTT | CAISETGLGNTIYF
NA | TRBJ2-7 | TRBV2 | NA | TGTGCCAGCAGTAAGCCGAAGGAGGACCGGCAGTACTTC | CASSKPKEDRQYF
NA | TRBJ2-1 | TRBV5-8 | NA | TGTGCCAGCAGCTTGGGAGAAGGGGAGCAGTTCTTC | CASSLGEGEQFF
NA | TRBJ2-7 | TRBV14 | NA | TGTGCCAGCAGCCAAGAGACAAGGGATTCCTACGAGCAGTACTTC | CASSQETRDSYEQYF
NA | TRBJ1-2 | TRBV24-1 | NA | TGTGCCACCAGTGCGGCAGGGAGCTCGGCTAACTATGGCTACACCTTC | CATSAAGSSANYGYTF
NA | TRBJ2-7 | TRBV6-1 | NA | TGTGCCAGCAGTGAAGCTAGGTACGAGCAGTACTTC | CASSEARYEQYF
NA | TRBJ1-3 | TRBV5-6 | NA | TGTGCCAGCAGCCGGCAGGGTACCTCTGGAAACACCATATATTTT | CASSRQGTSGNTIYF
NA | TRBJ1-4 | TRBV18 | NA | TGTGCCAGCTCAGAAAGGATACTTGATGGTGAAAAACTGTTTTTT | CASSERILDGEKLFF
NA | TRBJ1-1 | TRBV19 | NA | TGTGCCAGTAGTATAACTGGTCTTCAAGCTTTCTTT | CASSITGLQAFF
NA | TRBJ1-2 | TRBV6-5 | NA | TGTGCCAGCAGTCTCATCAACTATGGCTACACCTTC | CASSLINYGYTF
NA | TRBJ2-7 | TRBV9 | NA | TGTGCCAGCAGCACAAACAGGGTTCCCTACGAGCAGTACTTC | CASSTNRVPYEQYF
once | TRBJ2-1 | TRBV5-4 | TRBD2 | TGTGCCAGCAGCTTGTCAAGCGGGGGCGACAATGAGCAGTTCTTC | CASSLSSGGDNEQFF
NA | TRBJ1-3 | TRBV7-2 | NA | TGTGCCAGCAGCTCCCCCTCTGGAAACACCATATATTTT | CASSSPSGNTIYF
NA | TRBJ1-3 | TRBV6-5 | NA | TGTGCCAGCAGTTACTCGAGGGCGACGGGAAACACCATATATTTT | CASSYSRATGNTIYF
NA | TRBJ2-1 | TRBV4-3 | NA | TGCGCCAGCAGCCAAGTAGGTGTTGCGGGATATGAGCAGTTCTTC | CASSQVGVAGYEQFF
once | TRBJ2-1 | TRBV5-4 | TRBD2 | TGTGCCAGCAGCTTGGGTCTAGCGGGGGGCTACAATGAGCAGTTCTTC | CASSLGLAGGYNEQFF
NA | TRBJ2-3 | TRBV5-4 | NA | TGTGCCAGCAGCTCTGATGGGACAAGCACAGATACGCAGTATTTT | CASSSDGTSTDTQYF
NA | TRBJ2-1 | TRBV27 | NA | TGTGCCAGCACACAGGGGCGAGGTCTAGCGTACAATGAGCAGTTCTTC | CASTQGRGLAYNEQFF
NA | TRBJ2-2 | TRBV19 | TRBD2 | TGTGCCAGTAGTATAGATTCGCTAGCGGGAGTATCCGGGGAGCTGTTTTTT | CASSIDSLAGVSGELFF